This T cell receptor beta chain was sequenced for a study of response to subunit inactivated influenza vaccine. TCRdb itself ran the RT-PCR reads through MiXCR, one entry per CDR3 protein. The sample has 650,000 to 700,000 distinct CDR3 sequences, around 14% seen once; the top ten hold 11%. This clonotype turned up a few times. What it binds is unknown. With V trimmed by 6 bases and J by 7 bases, 13 bases remained unmatched. CDR1 is SQVTM and CDR2 is ANQGSEA in the germline V gene. The CDR3 sequence is 16 residues long. General observations from the study: The authors offered the suggestion that each seasonal influenza vaccination recruits few new T cells.

The gene calls are TRBV29-1 and TRBJ2-1, with 12 bases matching TRBD2. Sample: PBMCs from blood, taken approximately 13 days after vaccination. The TCR comes from a man in his forties or fifties who received an inactivated influenza vaccine. This chain's CDR3 is CSVKASGGAGRNEQFF. In nucleotides, the CDR3 is TGCAGCGTCAAAGCTAGCGGGGGGGCAGGTAGAAATGAGCAGTTCTTC.